Listed here are 26 T cell receptor beta chains from one sample, sequenced in a study of low-dose radiotherapy and immunotherapy resistance in tumors. Described time point: before trial treatment. cDNA synthesis used a TRAV/TRBV-specific primer set for both chains. A constant-region primer paired with the V-primer adapter amplified TCRs over about 20 PCR cycles. TCRdb re-derived calls from the reads in MiXCR, one entry per CDR3 protein. The data contain about 60,000 distinct CDR3 sequences, almost 25% of them singletons. This sample comprised PBMCs, obtained before treatment. These receptor sequences come from a male donor with prostate cancer.

There are a few counts of this clonotype. V and J are TRBV6-2 or TRBV6-3 and TRBJ2-2; 12 nucleotides match TRBD1. CDR1 MNHEY and CDR2 SVGEGT come from the germline V gene. The CDR3 has 16 amino acids. V lost 6 bases and J lost 5; bases outside the gene matches: 7. The CDR3 protein is CASRTGTGGSTGELFF. In nucleotides, the CDR3 is TGTGCCAGCAGGACCGGGACAGGGGGCAGTACCGGGGAGCTGTTTTTT.

Many counts were recorded for this clonotype. The chain carries TRBV5-4 and TRBJ1-1; D is uncertain. The germline V gene has CDR1 SGHNT and CDR2 YYREEE (reference sequence). V dropped 7 bases and J dropped 8 bases, with 21 bases sitting between them. CDR3 length: 14 residues. The CDR3 DNA reads TGTGCCAGCGCGACCCCGGGCAGGACCGGCGAAGCTTTCTTT. This codes for CASATPGRTGEAFF.

This clonotype appeared a single time. The chain uses TRBV10-2 and TRBJ2-7; TRBD1 matches 11 bases. CDR1 and CDR2 (germline): WSHSY, SAAADI. The CDR3 length is 15 residues. Trimming took 2 bases from V and 5 from J; bases not matched to a gene: 5. CDR3 sequence: CASSELDRGPDEQYF. CDR3 DNA sequence: TGCGCCAGCAGTGAGCTGGACAGGGGGCCAGACGAGCAGTACTTC.

In its sample, this clonotype was seen many times. V is TRBV6-7 and J is TRBJ2-1, with 14 bases aligning to TRBD2. TRBV6-7 is filed as an ORF, its function uncertain. V trimming: 3 bases; J trimming: 8 bases; junction bases outside the gene matches: 6. CDR3 size: 16 residues. The CDR3 loop is CASSYPTSGGGHEQFF. CDR3 nucleotides: TGTGCCAGCAGTTATCCGACTAGCGGGGGGGGACATGAGCAGTTCTTC.

Of note for this clonotype: The limits of the CDR3 on the DNA are not certain, so only TCRdb's listed CDR3 is given. The chain recombines TRBV25-1 with TRBJ2-2; the tabulated D call, TRBD1, remains unverified against the DNA. Germline CDR1 and CDR2: MGHDK and SYGVNS. The CDR3 totals 15 residues, both ends included. CDR3 sequence: CASRGGAGTGELFFF.

This chain uses TRBV7-7 with TRBJ2-2; D call uncertain. Germline V gene data show CDR1 as SSHAT and CDR2 as FNYEAQ (reference sequence). Trimming stripped 3 bases from V and 3 bases from J, with 11 bases between. This CDR3 comprises 15 residues. The CDR3 loop is CASSLTPADTGELFF. The CDR3 DNA follows: TGTGCCAGCAGCTTGACCCCGGCCGACACCGGGGAGCTGTTTTTT.

The rearrangement joins TRBV1 to TRBJ2-3; no check of the table's D call, TRBD2, against the DNA was made. TRBV1 is reported as a pseudogene. This CDR3 is 17 amino acids long. CDR3 DNA sequence: TGTGCCAGCAGCCAAGTCCTGGGACTAGCGGTATCCGATACGCAGTATTTT. As protein: CASSQVLGLAVSDTQYF.

This clonotype was counted at least ten times. CDR3 residues: CAWTRDRNTEAFF. DNA for the CDR3: TGTGCCTGGACCCGGGACAGAAACACTGAAGCTTTCTTT. This chain joins TRBV30 and TRBJ1-1, with 7 bases aligning to TRBD1. V shed 4 bases, J shed 2 bases, and the junction held 4 bases outside the gene matches. The V gene's germline CDR1 is GTSNPN and CDR2 SVGIG (reference sequence). The CDR3 sequence is 13 residues long.

The chain combines TRBV28 with TRBJ2-7; the D gene is possibly TRBD2 (6 bases). V was clipped by 9 bases and J by 2 bases, with 17 bases between them. This CDR3 comprises 14 residues. Looked up from germline, CDR1 is MDHEN and CDR2 is SYDVKM. For the CDR3, the DNA is TGTGCCAGTGTTGAGGGAGGTTCAACCTACGAGCAGTACTTC. Amino acid sequence: CASVEGGSTYEQYF. Looking up the rest from reference TRBV28 and TRBJ2-7 gives the full variable domain: DVKVTQSSRYLVKRTGEKVFLECVQDMDHENMFWYRQDPGLGLRLIYFSYDVKMKEKGDIPEGYSVSREKKERFSLILESASTNQTSMYLCASVEGGSTYEQYFGPGTRLTVT.

This clonotype was recorded only once. V and J are TRBV6-8 and TRBJ2-1; TRBD2 agrees at 11 bases. The CDR3 loop spans 16 amino acids. Germline CDR1 and CDR2: MNHGY and SAAAGT. The V segment lost 7 bases and the J segment 8 bases; nucleotides outside the gene matches: 13. CDR3 bases: TGTGCCAGCAACGATATTAGCGGGAGGGGTAGGTATGAGCAGTTCTTC. The encoded protein is CASNDISGRGRYEQFF.

This clonotype has a count of ten or more. J is TRBJ2-6 and V is TRBV18; tentatively, D is TRBD1 or TRBD2 (6 bases each). Germline CDR1 reads KGHSH; CDR2 reads LQKENI. V lost 6 bases and J 2 bases, leaving 14 bases between the germline ends. The CDR3 loop spans 16 amino acids. CDR3 region: CASSMPGGAGANVLTF. The CDR3 DNA sequence: TGTGCCAGCTCGATGCCCGGGGGCGCTGGGGCCAACGTCCTGACTTTC.

This clonotype was observed many times. The V call is TRBV5-1, the J call TRBJ1-6; 7 bases match TRBD1. Germline CDR1 and CDR2: SGHRS and YFSETQ. V was clipped by 0 bases and J by 7 bases; unmatched bases: 4. The CDR3 contains 15 residues. CDR3 nucleotides: TGCGCCAGCAGCTTGGGGACAGGACGAAATTCACCCCTCCACTTT. It yields the protein CASSLGTGRNSPLHF.

This clonotype was counted many times. The rearrangement links TRBV19 to TRBJ2-1; TRBD2 might be the D (6 bases). Germline V CDR1 and CDR2: LNHDA, SQIVND (reference sequence). The CDR3 consists of 17 residues. Trimming shortened V by 1 base and J by 7 bases, and 20 bases separated the two germline ends. CDR3 bases: TGTGCCAGTAGTATAGGCGTAGGCGGGGACGCCACAAATGAGCAGTTCTTC. Its translation: CASSIGVGGDATNEQFF.

This clonotype was observed many times. J is TRBJ1-4 and V is TRBV28; D call uncertain. This CDR3 spans 15 amino acids. The germline V gene encodes CDR1 MDHEN and CDR2 SYDVKM. V lost 4 bases and J lost 0, with 9 bases in between. The CDR3, as DNA: TGTGCCAGCAGTTCCCCCACCACAACTAATGAAAAACTGTTTTTT. Translated: CASSSPTTTNEKLFF.

This clonotype showed up many times. This sequence joins TRBV20-1 and TRBJ1-2, with D possibly TRBD1 on 6 matching bases. Trimming shortened V by 6 bases and J by 4 bases, and 18 bases separated the two germline ends. This CDR3 region has 14 residues. Per germline, CDR1 DFQATT and CDR2 SNEGSKA (reference sequence). The CDR3, as DNA: TGCAGTGCCACCTCGACGGGGGGCATCTATGGCTACACCTTC. Its protein is CSATSTGGIYGYTF.

This clonotype was detected many times. The rearrangement links TRBV5-1 to TRBJ2-7; D perhaps matches TRBD2 (6 bases). V was pared by 2 bases and J by 3 bases, with 18 bases between. The CDR3 has 16 residues. Germline V gene data show CDR1 as SGHRS and CDR2 as YFSETQ. The CDR3 DNA reads TGCGCCAGCAGCTTCTCCCACTCCAGGAGGGGCTACGAGCAGTACTTC. It translates to CASSFSHSRRGYEQYF.

This clonotype was found many times. The rearrangement uses TRBV28 and TRBJ1-3; the D gene is possibly TRBD1 (5 bases). CDR3 length equals 13 residues. V shed 4 bases and J shed 2 bases, with 6 bases lying between them. CDR1 and CDR2 from the germline V gene are MDHEN and SYDVKM. CDR3 in amino acids: CASSSGPGNTIYF. The DNA of the CDR3 is TGTGCCAGCAGTTCAGGGCCTGGAAACACCATATATTTT.

This clonotype was picked up many times. V usage is TRBV19 and J usage is TRBJ2-1; possible D gene TRBD2, 5 bases. The germline CDR1 and CDR2 sequences are LNHDA and SQIVND (reference sequence). The CDR3 spans 13 residues. Trimming pared 1 base from V and 12 bases from J, leaving 13 bases between. The CDR3 loop reads CASSIVPGKRQFF. Written as DNA, the CDR3 is TGTGCCAGTAGTATAGTTCCGGGGAAAAGGCAGTTCTTC.

The sample holds a few counts of this clonotype. The rearrangement links TRBV5-4 to TRBJ2-3; the match to TRBD1 covers 8 bases. Trimming took 4 bases from V and 3 from J; bases not matched to a gene: 7. Per germline, CDR1 SGHNT and CDR2 YYREEE (reference sequence). The CDR3 has 15 amino acids. CDR3 loop: CASSPRQGMTDTQYF. CDR3 DNA sequence: TGTGCCAGCAGCCCGAGACAGGGGATGACAGATACGCAGTATTTT.

J is TRBJ2-5 and V is TRBV5-5; D is possibly TRBD1 (6 bases). The CDR3 length is 15 residues. V dropped 1 base and J dropped 2 bases, with 12 bases sitting between them. CDR1 SGHKS and CDR2 YYEKEE come from the germline V gene (reference sequence). The CDR3 loop reads CASSLFGGKQETQYF. The CDR3 DNA reads as TGTGCCAGCAGCTTGTTTGGGGGCAAGCAAGAGACCCAGTACTTC.

This clonotype has a count of ten or more. This chain connects TRBV5-4 to TRBJ1-1, with D maybe TRBD1 (5 bases). The CDR3 consists of 13 residues. V was clipped by 6 bases and J by 2 bases, with 11 bases between them. Per the germline V gene, CDR1 is SGHNT and CDR2 is YYREEE (reference sequence). The CDR3 region is CASNPDTNTEAFF. The CDR3 DNA is TGTGCCAGCAACCCGGACACAAACACTGAAGCTTTCTTT. The whole variable domain, filled in from reference TRBV5-4 and TRBJ1-1, reads ETGVTQSPTHLIKTRGQQVTLRCSSQSGHNTVSWYQQALGQGPQFIFQYYREEENGRGNFPPRFSGLQFPNYSSELNVNALELDDSALYLCASNPDTNTEAFFGQGTRLTVV.

As concerns this clonotype: A read error likely explains this, since a far larger clone differs by one base. V is TRBV6-2 or TRBV6-3 and J is TRBJ2-4; TRBD1 matches 7 bases. From germline, CDR1 is MNHEY and CDR2 SVGEGT. This CDR3 has 14 residues. V dropped 5 bases and J dropped 13; count of bases not matched to a gene: 14. The CDR3 coding sequence is TGTGCCAGCAGTGAAGGGGGCCGGCAGATTGAGCAGTACTTC. It specifies CASSEGGRQIEQYF.

This clonotype has a count of ten or more. CDR3 in amino acids: CASSKARGTGELFF. CDR3 DNA: TGTGCCAGCAGCAAGGCTCGGGGCACCGGGGAGCTGTTTTTT. The rearrangement links TRBV7-2 to TRBJ2-2, with a possible D match to TRBD2 (5 bases). The germline V gene has CDR1 SGHTA and CDR2 FQGNSA. The CDR3 totals 14 residues. Trimming left V 5 bases short and J 4 bases short, with 11 bases between.

The rearrangement links TRBV6-2 or TRBV6-3 to TRBJ1-5; D is uncertain. Trimming pared 7 bases from V and 4 bases from J, leaving 14 bases between. The CDR3 is made up of 14 amino acids. CDR1 is MNHEY and CDR2 is SVGEGT in the germline V gene. CDR3 nucleotide sequence: TGTGCCAGCACCCCGGCGGTACGGAATCAGCCCCAGCATTTT. This translates into CASTPAVRNQPQHF.

This clonotype has at least ten counts. The rearrangement links TRBV7-6 to TRBJ1-1, with D unresolved. Trimming shortened V by 5 bases and J by 4 bases, and 14 bases separated the two germline ends. The CDR3 spans 14 residues. Germline CDR1 and CDR2: SGHVS and FNYEAQ. The CDR3 reads CASSPFGGTTEAFF. Written as DNA, the CDR3 is TGTGCCAGCAGCCCATTTGGAGGTACCACTGAAGCTTTCTTT. The complete variable domain, with remaining parts taken from reference TRBV7-6 and TRBJ1-1, reads GAGVSQSPRYKVTKRGQDVALRCDPISGHVSLYWYRQALGQGPEFLTYFNYEAQQDKSGLPNDRFSAERPEGSISTLTIQRTEQRDSAMYRCASSPFGGTTEAFFGQGTRLTVV.

This clonotype occurred a few times. The chain carries TRBV7-2 and TRBJ1-2, with 10 positions matching TRBD1. The germline V gene has CDR1 SGHTA and CDR2 FQGNSA. Germline trimming cut 5 bases from V and 7 bases from J; bases unmatched to any gene: 7. This CDR3 has 14 residues. The CDR3 loop is CASSPRQGAGGYTF. In nucleotides, the CDR3 is TGTGCCAGCAGCCCGAGACAGGGGGCAGGTGGCTACACCTTC.